This TCR beta chain was found in a study of CD8+ T cells in alopecia areata. Broader study findings: Higher clonality was seen in lesional scalp than in normal scalp, especially in alopecia totalis/universalis. Tofacitinib did not eliminate many expanded lesional clones from scalp or blood. On tofacitinib, scalp clonality and expanded CD8+ clones among top 100 fell significantly.

Comments on this clone: Its matching antigen is unknown.

Sequencing used cDNA as its template, made by extracting RNA and reverse transcribing it. The data were produced by immunoSEQ multiplex PCR, yet TCRdb's version contains in-frame clones alone and is incomplete. The sample has around 200,000 clones; approximately 56% are singletons. Treatment here: oral pan-JAK inhibitor, 5-10 mg twice daily. The sample consisted of CD4+ T cells sorted from blood, taken at week 4, from a patient treated with tofacitinib. The clonotype was recovered from a human donor with alopecia areata.

The CDR3 spells CSGGDRGAKNIQYF. CDR3 sequence (DNA): TGCAGCGGTGGGGACAGGGGAGCCAAAAACATTCAGTACTTC. The rearrangement joins TRBV29-1 to TRBJ2-4, with 10 bases matching TRBD1. This CDR3 spans 14 amino acids. The V gene end was trimmed by 7 bases and the J gene end by 0 bases; junction bases not matched to a gene: 3. Germline assignment: CDR1 SQVTM and CDR2 ANQGSEA.